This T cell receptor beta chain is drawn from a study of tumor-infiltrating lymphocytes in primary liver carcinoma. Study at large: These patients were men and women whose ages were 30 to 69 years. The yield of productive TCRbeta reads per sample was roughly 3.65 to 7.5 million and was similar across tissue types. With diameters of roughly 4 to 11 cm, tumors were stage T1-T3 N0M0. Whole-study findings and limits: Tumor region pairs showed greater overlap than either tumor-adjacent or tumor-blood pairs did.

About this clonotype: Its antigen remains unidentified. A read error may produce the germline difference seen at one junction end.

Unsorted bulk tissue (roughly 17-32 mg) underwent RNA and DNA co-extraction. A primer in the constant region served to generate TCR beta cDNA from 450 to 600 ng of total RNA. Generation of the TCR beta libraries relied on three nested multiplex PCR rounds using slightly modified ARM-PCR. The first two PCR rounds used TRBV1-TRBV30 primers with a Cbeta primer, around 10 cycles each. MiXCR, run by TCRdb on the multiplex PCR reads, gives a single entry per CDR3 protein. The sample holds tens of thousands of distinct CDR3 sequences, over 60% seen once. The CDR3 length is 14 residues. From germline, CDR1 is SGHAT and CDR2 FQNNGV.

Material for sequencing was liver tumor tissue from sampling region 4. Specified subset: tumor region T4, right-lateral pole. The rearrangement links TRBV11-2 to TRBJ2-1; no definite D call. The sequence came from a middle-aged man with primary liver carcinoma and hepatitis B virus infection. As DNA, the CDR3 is TGTGCCAGCAGCTTATACCGGCCAGTTAGTTGGCAGCTCTTC. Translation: CASSLYRPVSWQLF.